This record looks at one T cell receptor (beta chain) sequence and its context. These data originate in a study of blood T cell repertoires in COVID-19. The overall study: T cells, B-cell-depleted T cells, or PBMCs supplied cDNA or gDNA.

Produced via immunoSEQ multiplex PCR; TCRdb's table is partial and in-frame only. The table records just under 250,000 clones, around 89% of them present only once. Germline values: CDR1 MDHEN, CDR2 SYDVKM. V shed 4 bases, J shed 7 bases, and the junction held 12 bases outside the gene matches. The CDR3 is made up of 16 amino acids. This TCR came from a woman aged 25 to 39 who had recovered from COVID-19. J is TRBJ2-3 and V is TRBV28; TRBD2 agrees at 9 bases. Input material: PBMCs or T cells enriched from blood (not recorded which). This chain's CDR3 is CASSSEAGGLTHTQYF. The CDR3, as DNA: TGTGCCAGCAGTTCCGAAGCGGGAGGCCTGACCCATACGCAGTATTTT. Drawing the rest from reference TRBV28 and TRBJ2-3, the complete variable domain is DVKVTQSSRYLVKRTGEKVFLECVQDMDHENMFWYRQDPGLGLRLIYFSYDVKMKEKGDIPEGYSVSREKKERFSLILESASTNQTSMYLCASSSEAGGLTHTQYFGPGTRLTVL.